The T cell receptor beta chain under discussion was sequenced for a study of graft-versus-host responses after intestinal transplantation. Across the whole study: Among the recipients, all got anti-thymocyte globulin induction and then tacrolimus and steroids for around 3 years. Notes on the study in general: Patients with graft-donor T cell macrochimerism had high graft-versus-host to host-versus-graft clonal ratios in allografts. Among circulating GvH clones, peak levels were associated with early post-transplant declines in HvG clones. Analysis identified GvH clones in recipient marrow, with some appearing first in ileum or blood.

Sequencing used immunoSEQ multiplex PCR; TCRdb keeps in-frame clones, though not all of them. The table shows 84,000 or so clones, with roughly 85% occurring only once. V dropped 4 bases and J dropped 4 bases, with 12 bases sitting between them. Looked up from germline, CDR1 is SGHNT and CDR2 is YYREEE (reference sequence). This CDR3 has 14 residues. A word on this clone: Its antigen remains unknown.

This chain links TRBV5-4 with TRBJ1-3; D is possibly TRBD1 (5 bases). The receptor was derived from a human donor who received an intestinal transplant. The sequencing here drew on unstimulated CD4+ T cells sorted from spleen or lymph node cells, taken before intestinal transplant. The CDR3 reads CASSPRGTGNTIYF. CDR3 coding DNA: TGTGCCAGCAGCCCGCGGGGGACGGGAAACACCATATATTTT. Variable domain in full (rest from reference TRBV5-4 and TRBJ1-3): ETGVTQSPTHLIKTRGQQVTLRCSSQSGHNTVSWYQQALGQGPQFIFQYYREEENGRGNFPPRFSGLQFPNYSSELNVNALELDDSALYLCASSPRGTGNTIYFGEGSWLTVV.